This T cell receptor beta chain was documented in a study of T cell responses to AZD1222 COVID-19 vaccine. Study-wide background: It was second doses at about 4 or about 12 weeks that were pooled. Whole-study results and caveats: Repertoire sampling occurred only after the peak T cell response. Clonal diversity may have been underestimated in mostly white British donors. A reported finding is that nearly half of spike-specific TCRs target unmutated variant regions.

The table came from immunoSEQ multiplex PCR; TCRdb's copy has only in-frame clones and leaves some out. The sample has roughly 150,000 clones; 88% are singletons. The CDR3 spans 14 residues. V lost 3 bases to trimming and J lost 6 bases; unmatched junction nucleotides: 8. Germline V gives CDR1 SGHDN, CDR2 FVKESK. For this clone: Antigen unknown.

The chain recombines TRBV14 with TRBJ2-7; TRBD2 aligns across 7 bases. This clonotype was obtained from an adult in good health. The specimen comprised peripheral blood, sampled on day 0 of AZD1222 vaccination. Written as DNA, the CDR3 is TGTGCCAGCAGCCAGGACCTAGCGGCTCCCGAGCAGTACTTC. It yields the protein CASSQDLAAPEQYF.